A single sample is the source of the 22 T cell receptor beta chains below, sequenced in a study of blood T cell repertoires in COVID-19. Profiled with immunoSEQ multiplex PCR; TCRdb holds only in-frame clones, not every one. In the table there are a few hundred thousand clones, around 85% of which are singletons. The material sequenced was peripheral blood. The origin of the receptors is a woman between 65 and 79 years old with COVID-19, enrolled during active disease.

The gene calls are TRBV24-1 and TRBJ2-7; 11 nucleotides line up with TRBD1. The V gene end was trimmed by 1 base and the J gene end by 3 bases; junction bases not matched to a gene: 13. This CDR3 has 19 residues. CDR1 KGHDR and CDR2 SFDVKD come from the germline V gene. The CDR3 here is CATSDFKFGDRGKDYEQYF. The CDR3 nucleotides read TGTGCCACCAGTGATTTTAAGTTCGGGGACAGGGGGAAGGACTACGAGCAGTACTTC.

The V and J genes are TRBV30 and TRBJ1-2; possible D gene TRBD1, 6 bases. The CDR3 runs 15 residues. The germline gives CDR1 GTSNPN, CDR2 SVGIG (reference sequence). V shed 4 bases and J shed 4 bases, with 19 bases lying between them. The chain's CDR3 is CAWTSGGAGFYGYTF. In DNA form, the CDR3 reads TGTGCCTGGACCTCTGGGGGGGCAGGCTTCTATGGCTACACCTTC. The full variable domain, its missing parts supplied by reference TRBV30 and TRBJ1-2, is SQTIHQWPATLVQPVGSPLSLECTVEGTSNPNLYWYRQAAGRGLQLLFYSVGIGQISSEVPQNLSASRPQDRQFILSSKKLLLSDSGFYLCAWTSGGAGFYGYTFGSGTRLTVV.

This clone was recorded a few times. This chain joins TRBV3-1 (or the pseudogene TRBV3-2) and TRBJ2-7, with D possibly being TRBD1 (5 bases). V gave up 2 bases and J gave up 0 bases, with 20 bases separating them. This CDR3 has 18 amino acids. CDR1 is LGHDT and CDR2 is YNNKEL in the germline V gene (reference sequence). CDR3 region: CASSQLGWGRGSSYEQYF. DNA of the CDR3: TGTGCCAGCAGCCAACTAGGATGGGGTAGGGGAAGCTCCTACGAGCAGTACTTC.

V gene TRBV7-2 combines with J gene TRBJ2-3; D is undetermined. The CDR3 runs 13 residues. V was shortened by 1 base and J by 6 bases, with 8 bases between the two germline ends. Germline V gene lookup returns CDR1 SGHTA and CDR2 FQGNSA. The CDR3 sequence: CASSLVRRDTQYF. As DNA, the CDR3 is TGTGCCAGCAGCTTAGTGAGGCGCGATACGCAGTATTTT.

The DNA for the CDR3 is TGTGCCAGCAGCGTAGAGGACAGGGGTACTGAAGCTTTCTTT. Protein sequence: CASSVEDRGTEAFF. The J gene is TRBJ1-1, the V gene TRBV9; 9 positions match TRBD1. The CDR3 covers 14 residues. After removal of 0 bases from V and 5 bases from J, the junction contained 2 bases not matched to a gene. Germline assignment: CDR1 SGDLS and CDR2 YYNGEE.

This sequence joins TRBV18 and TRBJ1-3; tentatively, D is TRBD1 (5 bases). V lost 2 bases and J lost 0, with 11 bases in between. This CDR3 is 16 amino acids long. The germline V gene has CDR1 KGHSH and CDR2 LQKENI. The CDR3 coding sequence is TGTGCCAGCTCACCAACGGACAAAAGCTCTGGAAACACCATATATTTT. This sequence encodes CASSPTDKSSGNTIYF.

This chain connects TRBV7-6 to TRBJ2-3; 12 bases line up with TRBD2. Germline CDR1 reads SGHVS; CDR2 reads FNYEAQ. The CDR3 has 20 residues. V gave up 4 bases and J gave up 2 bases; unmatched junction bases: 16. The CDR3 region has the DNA TGTGCCAGCAGCTCTCCACCGACTAGCGGGAGCACATTGTACACAGATACGCAGTATTTT. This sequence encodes CASSSPPTSGSTLYTDTQYF.

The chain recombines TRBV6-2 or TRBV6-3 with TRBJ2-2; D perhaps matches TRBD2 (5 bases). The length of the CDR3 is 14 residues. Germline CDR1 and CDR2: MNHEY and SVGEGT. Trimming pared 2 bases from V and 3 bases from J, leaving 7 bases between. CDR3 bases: TGTGCCAGCAGTTACCGGACTTACACCGGGGAGCTGTTTTTT. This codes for CASSYRTYTGELFF.

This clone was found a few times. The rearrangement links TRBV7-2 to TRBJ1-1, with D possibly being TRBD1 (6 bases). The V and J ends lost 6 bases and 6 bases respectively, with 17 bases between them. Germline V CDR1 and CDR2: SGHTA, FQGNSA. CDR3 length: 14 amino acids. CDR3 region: CASSLTGTWAEAFF. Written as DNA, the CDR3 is TGTGCCAGCAGTCTAACAGGGACCTGGGCTGAAGCTTTCTTT.

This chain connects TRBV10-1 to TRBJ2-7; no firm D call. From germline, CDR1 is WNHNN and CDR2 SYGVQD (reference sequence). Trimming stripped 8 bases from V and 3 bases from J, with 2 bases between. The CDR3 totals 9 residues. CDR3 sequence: CASHYEQYF. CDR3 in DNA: TGCGCCAGCCACTACGAGCAGTACTTC.

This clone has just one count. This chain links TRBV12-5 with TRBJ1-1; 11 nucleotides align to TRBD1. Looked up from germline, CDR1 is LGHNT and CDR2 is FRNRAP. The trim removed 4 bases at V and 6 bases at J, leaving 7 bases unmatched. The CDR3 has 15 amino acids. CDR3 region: CASGSRTGGLAEAFF. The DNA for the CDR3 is TGTGCTAGTGGTTCCAGGACAGGGGGCTTGGCTGAAGCTTTCTTT.

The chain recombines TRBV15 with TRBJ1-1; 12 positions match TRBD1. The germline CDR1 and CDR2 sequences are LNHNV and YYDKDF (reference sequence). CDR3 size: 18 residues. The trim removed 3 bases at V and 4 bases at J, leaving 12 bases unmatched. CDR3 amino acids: CATSRGPGQGARGTEAFF. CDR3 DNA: TGTGCCACCAGCAGGGGTCCGGGACAGGGGGCCAGGGGCACTGAAGCTTTCTTT.

CDR3 sequence reads: CASRVGVGDQTEAFF. The CDR3 region has the DNA TGTGCCAGCAGGGTTGGCGTCGGGGATCAAACTGAAGCTTTCTTT. The chain carries TRBV5-4 and TRBJ1-1; D gene unclear. Germline CDR1 SGHNT, CDR2 YYREEE (reference sequence). CDR3 length: 15 amino acids. V lost 5 bases and J 5 bases, leaving 19 bases between the germline ends. Based on the CDR3 plus reference TRBV5-4 and TRBJ1-1, the full variable domain is ETGVTQSPTHLIKTRGQQVTLRCSSQSGHNTVSWYQQALGQGPQFIFQYYREEENGRGNFPPRFSGLQFPNYSSELNVNALELDDSALYLCASRVGVGDQTEAFFGQGTRLTVV.

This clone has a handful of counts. This chain's CDR3 is CASSQVGSGGEQYF. CDR3 coding DNA: TGTGCCAGCAGCCAAGTCGGGTCGGGGGGCGAGCAGTACTTC. V usage is TRBV4-2 and J usage is TRBJ2-7; 7 bases are a match to TRBD2. The CDR3 spans 14 residues. CDR1 is LGHNA and CDR2 is YNFKEQ in the germline V gene. With V trimmed by 1 base and J by 6 bases, 6 bases remained unmatched.

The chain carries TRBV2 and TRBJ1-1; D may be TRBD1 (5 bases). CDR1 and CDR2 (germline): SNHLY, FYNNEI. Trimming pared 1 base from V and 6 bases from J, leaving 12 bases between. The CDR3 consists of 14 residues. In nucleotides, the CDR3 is TGTGCCAGCAGTGAAGTGCAGGGTATGGCTGAAGCTTTCTTT. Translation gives CASSEVQGMAEAFF.

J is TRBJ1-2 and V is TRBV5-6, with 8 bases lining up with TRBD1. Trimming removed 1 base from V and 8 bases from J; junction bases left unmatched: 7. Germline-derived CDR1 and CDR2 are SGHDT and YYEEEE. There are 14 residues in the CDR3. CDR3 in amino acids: CASSLPGGALGYTF. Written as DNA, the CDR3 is TGTGCCAGCAGCTTGCCAGGGGGCGCGTTGGGCTACACCTTC. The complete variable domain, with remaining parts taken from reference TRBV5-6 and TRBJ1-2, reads DAGVTQSPTHLIKTRGQQVTLRCSPKSGHDTVSWYQQALGQGPQFIFQYYEEEERQRGNFPDRFSGHQFPNYSSELNVNALLLGDSALYLCASSLPGGALGYTFGSGTRLTVV.

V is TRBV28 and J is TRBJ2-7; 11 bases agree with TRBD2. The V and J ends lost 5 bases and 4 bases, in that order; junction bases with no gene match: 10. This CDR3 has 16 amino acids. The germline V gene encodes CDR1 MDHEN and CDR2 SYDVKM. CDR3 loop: CASSETSGSRGYEQYF. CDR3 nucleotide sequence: TGTGCCAGCAGTGAAACTAGCGGGAGTCGTGGTTACGAGCAGTACTTC.

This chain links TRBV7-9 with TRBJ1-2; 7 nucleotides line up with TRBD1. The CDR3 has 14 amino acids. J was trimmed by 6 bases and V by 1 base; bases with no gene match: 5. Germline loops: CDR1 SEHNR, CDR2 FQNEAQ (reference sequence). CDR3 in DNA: TGTGCCAGCAGCTTAGGTGGGACAGCTAATGGCTACACCTTC. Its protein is CASSLGGTANGYTF.

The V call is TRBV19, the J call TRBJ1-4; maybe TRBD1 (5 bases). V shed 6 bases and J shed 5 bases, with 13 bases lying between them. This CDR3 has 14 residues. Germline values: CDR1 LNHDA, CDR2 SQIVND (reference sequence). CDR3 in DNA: TGTGCCAGTAGAGGTCGCGGGGACAATGAAAAACTGTTTTTT. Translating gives CASRGRGDNEKLFF.

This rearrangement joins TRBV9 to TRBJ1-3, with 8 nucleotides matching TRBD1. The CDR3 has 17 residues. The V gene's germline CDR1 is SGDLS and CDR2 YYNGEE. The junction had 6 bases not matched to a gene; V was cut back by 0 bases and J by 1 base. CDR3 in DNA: TGTGCCAGCAGCGTAGTGGACAGGGCGTTATCTGGAAACACCATATATTTT. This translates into CASSVVDRALSGNTIYF.

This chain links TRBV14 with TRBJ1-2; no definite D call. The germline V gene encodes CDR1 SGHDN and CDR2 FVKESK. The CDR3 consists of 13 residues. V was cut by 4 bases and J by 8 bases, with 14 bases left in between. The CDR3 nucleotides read TGTGCCAGCAGCCGCATACTAGTGGCGGGCTACACCTTC. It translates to CASSRILVAGYTF.

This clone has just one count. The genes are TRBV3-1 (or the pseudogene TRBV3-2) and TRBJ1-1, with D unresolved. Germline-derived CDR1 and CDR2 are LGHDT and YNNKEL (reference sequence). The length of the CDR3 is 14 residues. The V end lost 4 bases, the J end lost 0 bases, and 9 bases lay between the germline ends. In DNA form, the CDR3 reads TGTGCCAGCAGCCCCTTTATTCTGAACACTGAAGCTTTCTTT. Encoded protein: CASSPFILNTEAFF.